This TCR beta chain was identified during a study of T cell responses to AZD1222 COVID-19 vaccine. Broader study findings: The repertoires were collected only after the peak T cell response.

Data came from immunoSEQ multiplex PCR; TCRdb stores just in-frame clones and leaves some out. The sample lists about 180,000 clones, 88% occurring once. A word on this clone: The antigen is not known.

Germline loops: CDR1 MRHNA, CDR2 SNTAGT. The CDR3 has 13 residues. The ends were cut back, 4 bases at V and 6 bases at J, with 12 bases in the middle. This sequence joins TRBV6-4 and TRBJ1-2; weak D call: TRBD1 (5 bases). The TCR originated in an adult who received the AZD1222 COVID-19 vaccine. Sequenced material: peripheral blood, taken 28 days after the second AZD1222 dose. The CDR3 is CASSAQGGHGYTF. In DNA, the CDR3 is TGTGCCAGCAGTGCCCAGGGAGGGCATGGCTACACCTTC.